This paragraph reports one TCR beta chain. Those with chemo-refractory metastatic non-small-cell lung cancer were treated with focal radiation combined with CTLA-4 blockade using ipilimumab. The record originates from a study of radiotherapy plus CTLA-4 blockade in lung cancer. Study overall: Objective responses occurred in around 18% of patients; roughly 31% had disease control.

CDR3 size: 13 residues. In germline, CDR1 is SQVTM, CDR2 ANQGSEA. The ends were cut back, 5 bases at V and 0 bases at J, with 10 bases in the middle. Produced via immunoSEQ multiplex PCR; TCRdb's table is partial and in-frame only. The sample consists of approximately 70,000 clones, around 76% of them appearing once. The specimen comprised peripheral blood, sampled from a patient treated with radiotherapy plus ipilimumab. This TCR was recovered from a human donor with non-small cell lung cancer whose response to radiotherapy plus ipilimumab could not be evaluated. Some clones in this sample may be carry-over from other donors' samples. This chain connects TRBV29-1 to TRBJ1-2; D is perhaps TRBD1 (5 bases). The CDR3 DNA reads as TGCAGCGTTTTAAACAGGCCTAACTATGGCTACACCTTC. The encoded protein is CSVLNRPNYGYTF.